A selection of T cell receptor beta chains follows, all from one sample in a study of blood T cell repertoires in COVID-19. The protocol was immunoSEQ multiplex PCR, while the TCRdb copy is restricted to in-frame clones and leaves out a portion. The table has some 150,000 clones, about 87% seen once. Sequenced material: peripheral blood. The source is a woman in her forties or fifties with active or convalescent COVID-19. The CDR3 runs from the conserved cysteine through the conserved F or W. Fields, in order: D gene, J gene, clone size, V gene, CDR3 DNA, CDR3 protein. D genes are given only for firm matches. Some rows mark clone size as missing; the rest say once, few, many or name a class of expanded clone.

- TRBJ1-1 once TRBV4-3 TGCGCCAGCAGCCAAGCAGGGCGGTTGGGGAACACTGAAGCTTTCTTT CASSQAGRLGNTEAFF
TRBD1 TRBJ2-3 once TRBV7-2 TGTGCCAGCAATTGGGACAGGATCACAGATACGCAGTATTTT CASNWDRITDTQYF
- TRBJ1-3 - TRBV28 TGTGCCAGCAGTTTATTAAGGACAGTGTCTGGAAACACCATATATTTT CASSLLRTVSGNTIYF
TRBD2 TRBJ2-7 - TRBV5-1 TGCGCCAGCAGCCTGGGACTAGCGGGGAATTACGAGCAGTACTTC CASSLGLAGNYEQYF
TRBD2 TRBJ2-1 - TRBV4-3 TGCGCCAGCAGCCAAAATACAGCGGGGGCTAGCGGGGGGAGCTCCTACAATGAGCAGTTCTTC CASSQNTAGASGGSSYNEQFF
TRBD1 TRBJ1-4 - TRBV2 TGTGCCAGCAGTAGGACAGGGTCGGATGAAAAACTGTTTTTT CASSRTGSDEKLFF
TRBD1 TRBJ1-5 few TRBV6-2/TRBV6-3 TGTGCCAGCAGTTACGAGGACAGGCGGAATCAGCCCCAGCATTTT CASSYEDRRNQPQHF
- TRBJ1-6 - TRBV5-1 TGCGCCAGCAGCGTCGAGGCGCGGACACCCCTCCACTTT CASSVEARTPLHF
- TRBJ1-5 - TRBV6-2/TRBV6-3 TGTGCCAGCAGCCCGACAGGTAGCAATCAGCCCCAGCATTTT CASSPTGSNQPQHF
TRBD2 TRBJ2-4 once TRBV7-3 TGTGCCAGCAGCTCGTTCCTAGCGGGGGCAGCCAAAAACATTCAGTACTTC CASSSFLAGAAKNIQYF